The 9 T cell receptor beta chains below all came from one sample that was sequenced in a study of cytomegalovirus exposure and HLA in healthy donors. PCR was performed using 60 Vbeta and 13 Jbeta primers. Assay: immunoSEQ multiplex PCR; the TCRdb copy retains only in-frame clones and omits some. In total, the table holds about 160,000 clones. What was sequenced was PBMCs. Receptors originate from a woman in her sixties in good health and CMV-seronegative.

The chain combines TRBV7-2 with TRBJ2-7; D call uncertain. CDR1 and CDR2 (germline): SGHTA, FQGNSA. This CDR3 is 13 amino acids long. The V and J ends lost 1 base and 7 bases respectively, with 11 bases between them. Here the CDR3 reads CASSLVDAWEQYF. DNA for the CDR3: TGTGCCAGCAGCTTAGTAGATGCGTGGGAGCAGTACTTC.

This chain uses TRBV7-8 with TRBJ2-2, with a possible D match to TRBD1 (6 bases). Germline values: CDR1 SGHVS, CDR2 FQNEAQ. Trimming took off 1 base at V and 8 bases at J, with 17 bases between the two ends. This CDR3 is 16 amino acids long. CDR3: CASSLVGTPTPGELFF. Here the CDR3 DNA reads TGTGCCAGCAGCTTAGTCGGGACACCGACCCCGGGGGAGCTGTTTTTT.

The chain combines TRBV27 with TRBJ1-2; a possible D gene is TRBD1 (5 bases). Germline CDR1 and CDR2: MNHEY and SMNVEV (reference sequence). The length of the CDR3 is 16 residues. Between the trimmed V and J ends, which lost 6 bases and 4 bases, there was a span of 21 bases. The CDR3 nucleotides are TGTGCCAGCAGCCCTACACCCCGCAGGGTCGCCTATGGCTACACCTTC. Protein: CASSPTPRRVAYGYTF.

The chain recombines TRBV14 with TRBJ1-2, with D maybe TRBD1 (6 bases). There are 13 residues in the CDR3. The germline V gene encodes CDR1 SGHDN and CDR2 FVKESK. V was cut by 4 bases and J by 4 bases, with 10 bases left in between. CDR3 in DNA: TGTGCCAGCAGCCCGGACAGTTCCTATGGCTACACCTTC. It yields the protein CASSPDSSYGYTF. The full variable domain, rest sourced from reference TRBV14 and TRBJ1-2, is EAGVTQFPSHSVIEKGQTVTLRCDPISGHDNLYWYRRVMGKEIKFLLHFVKESKQDESGMPNNRFLAERTGGTYSTLKVQPAELEDSGVYFCASSPDSSYGYTFGSGTRLTVV.

The chain employs TRBV5-1 and TRBJ1-1, with TRBD1 identical over 9 bases. This CDR3 spans 15 amino acids. Germline CDR1 and CDR2: SGHRS and YFSETQ. V was clipped by 0 bases and J by 5 bases; unmatched bases: 5. The CDR3 DNA follows: TGCGCCAGCAGCTTGGTGGTACAGGGGGCTACTGAAGCTTTCTTT. Amino acid sequence: CASSLVVQGATEAFF.

The chain has TRBV5-6 and TRBJ1-5; D is uncertain. The germline V gene has CDR1 SGHDT and CDR2 YYEEEE. V was trimmed by 0 bases and J by 2 bases, leaving 9 bases between them. The CDR3 has 15 residues. The CDR3 DNA is TGTGCCAGCAGCTTGGGGGCCAAAGGCAATCAGCCCCAGCATTTT. Its translation is CASSLGAKGNQPQHF.

This sequence joins TRBV27 and TRBJ2-2, with 7 positions matching TRBD1. The CDR3 is 14 amino acids. The junction had 7 bases not matched to a gene; V was cut back by 9 bases and J by 3 bases. Germline V CDR1 and CDR2: MNHEY, SMNVEV (reference sequence). The CDR3 loop is CAREDRSHTGELFF. As DNA, the CDR3 is TGTGCCAGAGAGGACAGGAGTCACACCGGGGAGCTGTTTTTT.

The J gene is TRBJ2-1, the V gene TRBV29-1, with D perhaps matching TRBD1 (6 bases). Germline CDR1 and CDR2: SQVTM and ANQGSEA. The V and J ends lost 5 bases and 1 base respectively, with 15 bases between them. CDR3 size: 15 residues. CDR3 in DNA: TGCAGCGTTCAAAGAAAAGGGACATCCTACAATGAGCAGTTCTTC. Translated: CSVQRKGTSYNEQFF.

The rearrangement joins TRBV27 to TRBJ2-2, with D maybe TRBD2 (7 bases). The length of the CDR3 is 15 residues. CDR1 is MNHEY and CDR2 is SMNVEV in the germline V gene (reference sequence). Trimming removed 7 bases at V and 7 bases at J, with 19 bases between. As DNA, the CDR3 is TGTGCCAGCACCCTGGGGGGGCGAGCGGGCGGGGAGCTGTTTTTT. The encoded protein is CASTLGGRAGGELFF.